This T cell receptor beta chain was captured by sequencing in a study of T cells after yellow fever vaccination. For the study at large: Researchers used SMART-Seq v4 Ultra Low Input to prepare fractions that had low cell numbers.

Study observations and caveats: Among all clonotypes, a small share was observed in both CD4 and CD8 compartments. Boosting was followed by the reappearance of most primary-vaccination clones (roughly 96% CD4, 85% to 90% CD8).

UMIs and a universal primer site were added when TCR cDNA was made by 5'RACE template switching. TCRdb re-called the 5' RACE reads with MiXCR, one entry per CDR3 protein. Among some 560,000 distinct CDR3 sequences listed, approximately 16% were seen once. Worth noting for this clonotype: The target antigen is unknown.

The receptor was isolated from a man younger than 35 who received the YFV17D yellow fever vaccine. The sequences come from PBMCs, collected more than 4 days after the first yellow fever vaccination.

This chain's CDR3 is CASGTTARSYNEQFF. DNA of the CDR3: TGTGCCAGCGGAACCACAGCGCGCTCCTACAATGAGCAGTTCTTC. The chain has TRBV27 and TRBJ2-1; no clear D gene. The CDR3 runs 15 residues. Between the trimmed V and J ends, which lost 8 bases and 0 bases, there was a span of 14 bases. Germline V lookup: CDR1 MNHEY, CDR2 SMNVEV (reference sequence).